Listed below are T cell receptor beta chains from one sample, sequenced in a study of post-analysis software for immune sequencing data. TCRdb itself ran the PCR reads through MiXCR, one entry per CDR3 protein. The sample has about 540,000 distinct CDR3 sequences, 34% seen once. The sequenced material came from blood. Receptors originate from a girl younger than 18 with multiple sclerosis. Both conserved end residues are part of each CDR3. D genes are given only for firm matches. Clone size is stated in some rows and not others, as once, few, many or a class when expanded.

abundance: -
j_gene: TRBJ2-7
d_gene: -
v_gene: TRBV20-1
CDR3nt: TGCAGTGCTAGTTCTGGGGGGGGGCTCTACGAGCAGTACTTC
CDR3aa: CSASSGGGLYEQYF

abundance: -
j_gene: TRBJ2-4
d_gene: TRBD1
v_gene: TRBV19
CDR3nt: TGTGCCAGCCGTACCGGGACAGGGGCATGGGAGCAGTACTTC
CDR3aa: CASRTGTGAWEQYF

abundance: few
j_gene: TRBJ1-2
d_gene: TRBD1
v_gene: TRBV6-1
CDR3nt: TGTGCCCTATTGGGGACAGACGGTAATGGCTACACCTTC
CDR3aa: CALLGTDGNGYTF

abundance: -
j_gene: TRBJ2-3
d_gene: TRBD1
v_gene: TRBV14
CDR3nt: TGTGCCAGCGGGGACACAGGGGCAGATACGCAGTATTTT
CDR3aa: CASGDTGADTQYF

abundance: few
j_gene: TRBJ2-5
d_gene: TRBD2
v_gene: TRBV29-1
CDR3nt: TGCAGCGTAAGGGCGGGGGAAGAGACCCAGTACTTC
CDR3aa: CSVRAGEETQYF

abundance: -
j_gene: TRBJ1-2
d_gene: TRBD1
v_gene: TRBV5-1
CDR3nt: TGCGCCAGCAGCTTGGAGCGGACAGGGGTCGATGGCTGCACCTTC
CDR3aa: CASSLERTGVDGCTF

abundance: -
j_gene: TRBJ1-3
d_gene: TRBD1
v_gene: TRBV4-2
CDR3nt: TGTGCCAGCAGCCAAGAGAGGGGACAGTCCCTCAGAGACACCATATATTTT
CDR3aa: CASSQERGQSLRDTIYF

abundance: few
j_gene: TRBJ2-3
d_gene: -
v_gene: TRBV7-4
CDR3nt: TGTGCCAGCAGCATTAAGGGTTATACGCAGTATTTT
CDR3aa: CASSIKGYTQYF

abundance: few
j_gene: TRBJ2-5
d_gene: TRBD2
v_gene: TRBV10-3
CDR3nt: TGTGCCATCAGTGCGAAGCGGGGGGTCCTGGAGACCCAGTACTTC
CDR3aa: CAISAKRGVLETQYF

abundance: -
j_gene: TRBJ2-4
d_gene: -
v_gene: TRBV5-1
CDR3nt: TGCGCCAGCAGCTTGACTTCCAGACCCAATCCGGACATTCAGTACTTC
CDR3aa: CASSLTSRPNPDIQYF

abundance: -
j_gene: TRBJ1-4
d_gene: TRBD1
v_gene: TRBV2
CDR3nt: TGTGCCAGCAGGCAGGGACAGCTTAATGAAAAACTGTTTTTT
CDR3aa: CASRQGQLNEKLFF

abundance: few
j_gene: TRBJ2-7
d_gene: -
v_gene: TRBV29-1
CDR3nt: TGCAGCGTCCGGGACAACCCCTACGAGCAGTACTTC
CDR3aa: CSVRDNPYEQYF

abundance: -
j_gene: TRBJ2-3
d_gene: TRBD2
v_gene: TRBV20-1
CDR3nt: TGCAGTGCTAGAGATCCAGCGGGGGGGTTCGGAGATACGCAGTATTTT
CDR3aa: CSARDPAGGFGDTQYF

abundance: -
j_gene: TRBJ1-4
d_gene: TRBD1
v_gene: TRBV5-1
CDR3nt: TGCGCCAGCAGGACGACAGGGCTTGGTGAAAAACTGTTTTTT
CDR3aa: CASRTTGLGEKLFF

abundance: few
j_gene: TRBJ2-3
d_gene: -
v_gene: TRBV5-1
CDR3nt: TGCGCCAGCAGCCCCTTCCTGACAACTAGCACAGATACGCAGTATTTT
CDR3aa: CASSPFLTTSTDTQYF

abundance: -
j_gene: TRBJ2-3
d_gene: -
v_gene: TRBV5-1
CDR3nt: TGCGCCAGCAGGTCCTCTGGTACAGATACGCAGTATTTT
CDR3aa: CASRSSGTDTQYF

abundance: -
j_gene: TRBJ2-3
d_gene: TRBD2
v_gene: TRBV9
CDR3nt: TGTGCCAGCAGCGTAGTGGTCGGGGGGGCAGATACGCAGTATTTT
CDR3aa: CASSVVVGGADTQYF